In this sample, the clone carrying this TCR beta chain turned up once. The antigen remains unidentified. The record originates from a study of OX40 agonist ivuxolimab in advanced cancers. Overall study: Past anti-PD-1, anti-PD-L1 or anti-CTLA-4 therapy was accepted, and roughly 37% had received some. General study results and limits: CD8+ T cells averaged more expanded clones than CD4+.

The repertoire was sequenced with immunoSEQ multiplex PCR; TCRdb's copy has only in-frame clones and lacks some. The sample contains 35,000 to 55,000 clones, 80% of which appear only once. The sequence was obtained from an adult with an advanced solid tumor such as melanoma, head and neck, liver or kidney cancer. This material consisted of CD4+ or CD8+ T cells sorted from blood, taken in a trial of the OX40 agonist ivuxolimab.

Written as DNA, the CDR3 is TGTGCCACCAGCGGCATAGCGGGAGGGCCAGGTGAGCAGTTCTTC. It codes for CATSGIAGGPGEQFF. This chain connects TRBV15 to TRBJ2-1, with 11 bases fitting TRBD2. Germline V gives CDR1 LNHNV, CDR2 YYDKDF (reference sequence). V dropped 5 bases and J dropped 9; count of bases not matched to a gene: 9. The CDR3 is 15 residues long.